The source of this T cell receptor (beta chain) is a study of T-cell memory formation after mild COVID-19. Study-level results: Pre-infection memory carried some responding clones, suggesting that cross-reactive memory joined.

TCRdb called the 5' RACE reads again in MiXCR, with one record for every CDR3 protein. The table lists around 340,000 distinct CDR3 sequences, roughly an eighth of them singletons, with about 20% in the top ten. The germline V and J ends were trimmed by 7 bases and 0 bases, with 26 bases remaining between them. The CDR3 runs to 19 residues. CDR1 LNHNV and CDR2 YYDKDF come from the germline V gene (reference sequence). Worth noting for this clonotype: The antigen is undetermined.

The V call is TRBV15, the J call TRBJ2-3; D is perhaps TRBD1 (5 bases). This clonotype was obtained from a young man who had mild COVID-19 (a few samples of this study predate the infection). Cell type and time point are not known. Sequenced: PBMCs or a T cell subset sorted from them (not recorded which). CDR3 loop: CATIHSLTAAGPSTDTQYF. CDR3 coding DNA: TGTGCCACCATCCACAGTCTGACAGCTGCTGGACCTAGCACAGATACGCAGTATTTT.